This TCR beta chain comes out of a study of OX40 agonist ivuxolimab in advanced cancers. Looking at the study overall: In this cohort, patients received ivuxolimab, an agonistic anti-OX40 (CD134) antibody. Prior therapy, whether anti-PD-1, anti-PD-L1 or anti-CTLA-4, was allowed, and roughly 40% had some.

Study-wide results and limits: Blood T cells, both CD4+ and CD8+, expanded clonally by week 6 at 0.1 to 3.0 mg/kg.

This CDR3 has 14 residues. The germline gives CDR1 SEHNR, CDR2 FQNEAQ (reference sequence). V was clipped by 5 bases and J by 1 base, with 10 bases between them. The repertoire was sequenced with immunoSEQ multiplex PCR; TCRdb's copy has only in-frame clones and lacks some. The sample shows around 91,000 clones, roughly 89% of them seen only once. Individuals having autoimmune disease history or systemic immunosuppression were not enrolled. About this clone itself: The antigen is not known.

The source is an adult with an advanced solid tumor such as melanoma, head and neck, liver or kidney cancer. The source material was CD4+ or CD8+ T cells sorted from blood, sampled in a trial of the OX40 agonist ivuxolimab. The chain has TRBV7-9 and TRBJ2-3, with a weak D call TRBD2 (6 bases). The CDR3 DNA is TGTGCCAGCAGCATTAGCGGTCGCACAGATACGCAGTATTTT. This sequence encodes CASSISGRTDTQYF.